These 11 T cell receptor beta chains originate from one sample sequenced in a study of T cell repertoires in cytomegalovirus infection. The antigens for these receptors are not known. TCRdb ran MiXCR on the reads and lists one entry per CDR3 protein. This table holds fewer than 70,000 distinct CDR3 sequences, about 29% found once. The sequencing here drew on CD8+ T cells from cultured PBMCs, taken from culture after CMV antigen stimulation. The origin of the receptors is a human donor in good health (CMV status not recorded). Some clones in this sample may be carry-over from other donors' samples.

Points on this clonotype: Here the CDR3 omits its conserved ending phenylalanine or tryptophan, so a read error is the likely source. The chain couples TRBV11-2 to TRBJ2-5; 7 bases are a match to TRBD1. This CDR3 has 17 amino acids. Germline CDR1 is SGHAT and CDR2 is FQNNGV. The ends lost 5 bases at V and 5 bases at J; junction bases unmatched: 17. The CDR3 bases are TGTGCCAGCAGCCCCGGACAGGAGATCCTTCGTGGTGAGACCCAGTACTAC. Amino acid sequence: CASSPGQEILRGETQYY.

The CDR3 nucleotides are TGTGCCAGCAGCGAGGGGGGCAAAACTGAAGCTTTCTTT. It yields the protein CASSEGGKTEAFF. The rearrangement joins TRBV11-2 to TRBJ1-1, with TRBD1 as a possible D gene (6 bases). The CDR3 length is 13 residues. Germline CDR1 reads SGHAT; CDR2 reads FQNNGV. Trimming cost V 5 bases and J 5 bases, with 12 bases left between them.

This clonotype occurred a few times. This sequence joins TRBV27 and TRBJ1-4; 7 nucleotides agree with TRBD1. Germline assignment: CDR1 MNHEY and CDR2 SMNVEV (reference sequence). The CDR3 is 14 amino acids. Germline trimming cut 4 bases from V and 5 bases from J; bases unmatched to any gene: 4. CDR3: CASSSSQGNEKLFF. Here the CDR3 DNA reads TGTGCCAGCAGTTCGTCACAGGGGAATGAAAAACTGTTTTTT.

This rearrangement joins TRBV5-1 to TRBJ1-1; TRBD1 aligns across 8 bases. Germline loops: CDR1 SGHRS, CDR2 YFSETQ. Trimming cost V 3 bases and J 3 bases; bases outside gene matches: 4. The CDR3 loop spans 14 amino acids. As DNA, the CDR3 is TGCGCCAGCAGCTCAGAACAGGGGGACACTGAAGCTTTCTTT. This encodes CASSSEQGDTEAFF.

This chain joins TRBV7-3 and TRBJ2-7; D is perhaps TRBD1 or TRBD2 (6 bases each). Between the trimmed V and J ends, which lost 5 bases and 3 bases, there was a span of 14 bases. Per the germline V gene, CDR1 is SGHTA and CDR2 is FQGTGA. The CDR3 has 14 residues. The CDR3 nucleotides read TGTGCCAGCAGCCCCGAACAGGGAGGCTACGAGCAGTACTTC. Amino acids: CASSPEQGGYEQYF.

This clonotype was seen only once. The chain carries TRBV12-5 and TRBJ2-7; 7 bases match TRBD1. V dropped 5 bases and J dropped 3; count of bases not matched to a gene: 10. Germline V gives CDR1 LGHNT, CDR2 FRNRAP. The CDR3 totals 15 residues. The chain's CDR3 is CASGPTGSTNYEQYF. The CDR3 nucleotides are TGTGCTAGTGGTCCGACAGGGTCTACCAACTACGAGCAGTACTTC. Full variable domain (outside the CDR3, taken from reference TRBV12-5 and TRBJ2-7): DARVTQTPRHKVTEMGQEVTMRCQPILGHNTVFWYRQTMMQGLELLAYFRNRAPLDDSGMPKDRFSAEMPDATLATLKIQPSEPRDSAVYFCASGPTGSTNYEQYFGPGTRLTVT.

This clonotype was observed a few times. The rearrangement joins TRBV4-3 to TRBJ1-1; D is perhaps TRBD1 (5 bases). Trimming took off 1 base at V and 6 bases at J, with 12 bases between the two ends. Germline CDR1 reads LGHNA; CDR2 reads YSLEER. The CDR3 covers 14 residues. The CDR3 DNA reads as TGCGCCAGCAGCCAAGTAGGGGAAGTCCCTGAAGCTTTCTTT. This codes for CASSQVGEVPEAFF.

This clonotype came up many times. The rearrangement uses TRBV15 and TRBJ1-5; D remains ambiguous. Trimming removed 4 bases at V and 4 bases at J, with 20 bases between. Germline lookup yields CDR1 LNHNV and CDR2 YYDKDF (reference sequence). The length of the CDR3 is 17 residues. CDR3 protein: CATSTPERGYRNQPQHF. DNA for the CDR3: TGTGCCACCAGCACCCCAGAACGAGGGTACCGGAATCAGCCCCAGCATTTT.

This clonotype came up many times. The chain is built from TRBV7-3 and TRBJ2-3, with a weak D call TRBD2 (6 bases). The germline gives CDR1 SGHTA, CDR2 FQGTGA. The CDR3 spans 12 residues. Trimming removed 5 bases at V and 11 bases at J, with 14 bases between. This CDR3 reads CASSPGGSGQYF. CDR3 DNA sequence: TGTGCCAGCAGCCCCGGAGGGTCGGGGCAGTATTTT.

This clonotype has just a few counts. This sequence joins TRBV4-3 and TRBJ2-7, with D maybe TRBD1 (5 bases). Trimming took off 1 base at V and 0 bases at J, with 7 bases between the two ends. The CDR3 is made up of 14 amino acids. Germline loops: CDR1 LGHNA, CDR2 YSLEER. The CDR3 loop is CASSQVRGSYEQYF. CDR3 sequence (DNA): TGCGCCAGCAGCCAAGTTAGGGGCTCCTACGAGCAGTACTTC.

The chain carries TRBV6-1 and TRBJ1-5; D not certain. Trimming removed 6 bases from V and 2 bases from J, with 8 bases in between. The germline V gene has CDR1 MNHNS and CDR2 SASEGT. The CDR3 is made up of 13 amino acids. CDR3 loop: CASRGARNQPQHF. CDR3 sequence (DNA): TGTGCCAGCAGGGGAGCGCGCAATCAGCCCCAGCATTTT.